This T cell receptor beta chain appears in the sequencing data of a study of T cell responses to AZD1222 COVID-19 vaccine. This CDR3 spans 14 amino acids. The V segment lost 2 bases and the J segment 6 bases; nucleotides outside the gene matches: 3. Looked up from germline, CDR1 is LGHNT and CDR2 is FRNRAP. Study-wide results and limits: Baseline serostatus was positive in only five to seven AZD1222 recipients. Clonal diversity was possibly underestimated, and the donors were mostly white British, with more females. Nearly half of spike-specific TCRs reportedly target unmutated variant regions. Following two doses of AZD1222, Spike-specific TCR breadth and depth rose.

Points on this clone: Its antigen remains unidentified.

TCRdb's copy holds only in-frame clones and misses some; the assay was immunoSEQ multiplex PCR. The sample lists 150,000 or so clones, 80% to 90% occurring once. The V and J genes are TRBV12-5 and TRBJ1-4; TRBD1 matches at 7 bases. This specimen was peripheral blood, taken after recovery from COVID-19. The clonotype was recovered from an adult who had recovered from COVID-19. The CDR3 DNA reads TGTGCTAGTGGTTTGAACAGGGGTGATGAAAAACTGTTTTTT. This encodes CASGLNRGDEKLFF.